This entry lists 27 T cell receptor beta chains sequenced from one sample in a study of blood T cells in healthy people across ages. Together with a sample-barcoded 5' primer, a J-beta primer mix was included in a second PCR lasting about 6 to 12 cycles. MiXCR, run by TCRdb on the 5' RACE reads, gives a single entry per CDR3 protein. The sample shows some 1.5 million distinct CDR3 sequences, roughly 30% of them seen only once. The sequenced material came from blood. Receptors were obtained from a woman aged 25-40 years in good health.

The chain links TRBV5-1 to TRBJ1-2; 9 nucleotides align to TRBD1. The V segment lost 7 bases and the J segment 4 bases; nucleotides outside the gene matches: 5. Germline loops: CDR1 SGHRS, CDR2 YFSETQ. The length of the CDR3 is 13 residues. The CDR3 loop reads CASGWGQGYGYTF. The CDR3 nucleotides are TGCGCCAGCGGATGGGGACAGGGCTATGGCTACACCTTC.

The rearrangement links TRBV5-1 to TRBJ2-3; D not resolved. This CDR3 is 13 amino acids long. The V end lost 6 bases, the J end lost 1 base, and 9 bases lay between the germline ends. CDR1 is SGHRS and CDR2 is YFSETQ in the germline V gene. The chain's CDR3 is CASIELGTDTQYF. The CDR3 nucleotides are TGCGCCAGCATAGAGTTGGGCACAGATACGCAGTATTTT.

This clonotype was observed a handful of times. The chain uses TRBV5-1 and TRBJ2-1; 13 positions match TRBD2. The ends lost 4 bases at V and 7 bases at J; junction bases unmatched: 8. The CDR3 extends over 16 amino acids. Germline V gene data show CDR1 as SGHRS and CDR2 as YFSETQ. CDR3 DNA: TGCGCCAGCAGCCCGGGACTAGCGGGGATAGGAAATGAGCAGTTCTTC. This encodes CASSPGLAGIGNEQFF.

In its sample, this clonotype was seen a few times. J is TRBJ2-1 and V is TRBV29-1, with TRBD2 as a possible D gene (6 bases). This CDR3 has 13 amino acids. The V gene's germline CDR1 is SQVTM and CDR2 ANQGSEA. The V and J ends lost 3 bases and 10 bases respectively, with 16 bases between them. In DNA, the CDR3 is TGCAGCGTTGAGTCGGGAGAGGTGGGAGAGCAGTTCTTC. Translated, it gives CSVESGEVGEQFF.

The V and J genes are TRBV7-2 and TRBJ2-5, with 10 bases identical to TRBD2. CDR1 is SGHTA and CDR2 is FQGNSA in the germline V gene. The ends lost 3 bases at V and 5 bases at J; junction bases unmatched: 6. The CDR3 loop spans 15 amino acids. The CDR3 nucleotides are TGTGCCAGCAGCTTCAAGCGGGGGGGCATGGAGACCCAGTACTTC. It is translated as CASSFKRGGMETQYF.

This clonotype was detected only a few times. This chain uses TRBV20-1 with TRBJ2-7, with 9 positions matching TRBD1. CDR3 size: 13 residues. V shed 3 bases, J shed 5 bases, and the junction held 5 bases outside the gene matches. From germline, CDR1 is DFQATT and CDR2 SNEGSKA (reference sequence). The CDR3 region has the DNA TGCAGTGCTAGTACAGGGGGCACGGACGAGCAGTACTTC. Amino acids: CSASTGGTDEQYF.

In regard to this clonotype: Given a much more abundant clone one base away, this may be a read error. The V and J genes are TRBV7-9 and TRBJ2-7; D remains ambiguous. V lost 5 bases, J lost 0 bases, and 17 bases lay in between. The CDR3 consists of 16 residues. Germline loops: CDR1 SEHNR, CDR2 FQNEAQ (reference sequence). CDR3 protein: CASSRVERVSSYEQYF. In DNA form, the CDR3 reads TGTGCCAGCAGCCGAGTTGAAAGGGTGAGCTCCTACGAGCAGTACTTC.

This clonotype was seen a handful of times. The V call is TRBV2, the J call TRBJ2-7; D gene uncertain. Germline V gene data show CDR1 as SNHLY and CDR2 as FYNNEI. V was pared by 6 bases and J by 5 bases, with 23 bases between. The CDR3 runs 16 residues. In DNA form, the CDR3 reads TGTGCCAGCAGCGAATCGACCCCTGGCGGTGGCGACGAGCAGTACTTC. It yields the protein CASSESTPGGGDEQYF.

This clonotype turned up a few times. The chain joins TRBV10-3 to TRBJ2-5; D might be TRBD1 (6 bases). The CDR3 totals 16 residues. Trimming left V 4 bases short and J 1 base short, with 16 bases between. Germline V lookup: CDR1 ENHRY, CDR2 SYGVKD. In nucleotides, the CDR3 is TGTGCCATCAGTGCATCCAAGACAGGCCTCCAAGAGACCCAGTACTTC. This sequence encodes CAISASKTGLQETQYF.

This clonotype has a count of ten or more. The chain uses TRBV19 and TRBJ2-7; 9 bases match TRBD2. This CDR3 is 15 amino acids long. The germline V gene encodes CDR1 LNHDA and CDR2 SQIVND (reference sequence). J lost 3 bases, V lost 4 bases, and 7 bases had no gene match. CDR3 nucleotides: TGTGCCAGTAGTAGTGGACTAGCGACCGACTACGAGCAGTACTTC. Its protein product is CASSSGLATDYEQYF.

This clonotype showed up many times. The chain joins TRBV29-1 to TRBJ2-7, with TRBD1 matching 8 bases. Losses at the gene ends were 4 bases for V and 6 bases for J; bases not matched to a gene: 8. The CDR3 spans 13 residues. Germline CDR1 is SQVTM and CDR2 is ANQGSEA. The CDR3 bases are TGCAGCGTTGTATCGGACAGGGCGCGCGAGCAGTACTTC. This sequence encodes CSVVSDRAREQYF.

This clonotype was detected only a few times. The chain has TRBV6-5 and TRBJ2-2, with 9 positions matching TRBD2. The CDR3 loop spans 15 amino acids. Germline loops: CDR1 MNHEY, CDR2 SVGAGI. V was clipped by 8 bases and J by 7 bases; unmatched bases: 11. The CDR3 nucleotides are TGTGCCAGCTCTGGCGGGGGGGCCGGGAGCGGGGAGCTGTTTTTT. This gives the protein CASSGGGAGSGELFF.

The genes are TRBV12-3 or TRBV12-4 and TRBJ1-2; no definite D call. The CDR3 has 14 amino acids. V was shortened by 3 bases and J by 1 base, with 9 bases between the two germline ends. CDR3 protein: CASSFFNSNYGYTF. CDR3 nucleotide sequence: TGTGCCAGCAGTTTTTTCAACAGTAACTATGGCTACACCTTC.

The genes are TRBV6-6 and TRBJ2-4; D ambiguous. The CDR3 extends over 17 amino acids. V was trimmed by 3 bases and J by 0 bases, leaving 15 bases between them. Germline loops: CDR1 MNHNY, CDR2 SVGAGI (reference sequence). The CDR3 spells CASSYGVERLAKNIQYF. The CDR3 DNA sequence: TGTGCCAGCAGTTATGGGGTGGAACGTCTAGCCAAAAACATTCAGTACTTC.

This chain links TRBV28 with TRBJ2-7; possible D gene TRBD2, 6 bases. CDR3 length: 15 residues. CDR1 is MDHEN, CDR2 SYDVKM, per germline. V gave up 6 bases and J gave up 2 bases, with 17 bases separating them. The CDR3 DNA is TGTGCCAGCAGGCTCGGGGGACTTTCTACCTACGAGCAGTACTTC. Translating gives CASRLGGLSTYEQYF.

The chain couples TRBV7-2 to TRBJ2-1; 8 positions match TRBD2. V lost 1 base to trimming and J lost 1 base; unmatched junction nucleotides: 9. The CDR3 is made up of 18 amino acids. Per the germline V gene, CDR1 is SGHTA and CDR2 is FQGNSA. The CDR3 sequence is CASSLVRGGTLSYNEQFF. The CDR3 nucleotides are TGTGCCAGCAGCTTAGTGCGCGGGGGGACCTTATCCTACAATGAGCAGTTCTTC.

The chain links TRBV2 to TRBJ2-1, with 12 bases matching TRBD2. V shed 6 bases, J shed 2 bases, and the junction held 11 bases outside the gene matches. The CDR3 spans 18 residues. Germline lookup yields CDR1 SNHLY and CDR2 FYNNEI. The CDR3 region is CASSVASGGVLPYNEQFF. The CDR3 DNA reads as TGTGCCAGCAGCGTTGCTAGCGGGGGGGTTCTTCCCTACAATGAGCAGTTCTTC. The variable domain in full, with the rest retrieved from reference TRBV2 and TRBJ2-1, is EPEVTQTPSHQVTQMGQEVILRCVPISNHLYFYWYRQILGQKVEFLVSFYNNEISEKSEIFDDQFSVERPDGSNFTLKIRSTKLEDSAMYFCASSVASGGVLPYNEQFFGPGTRLTVL.

The V gene is TRBV6-5, the J gene TRBJ2-1; no definite D call. The CDR3 is 11 residues long. V was shortened by 11 bases and J by 7 bases, with 12 bases between the two germline ends. CDR1 is MNHEY, CDR2 SVGAGI, per germline. CDR3 protein: CASAQYNEQFF. As DNA, the CDR3 is TGTGCCTCCGCTCAATATAATGAGCAGTTCTTC.

Many counts were recorded for this clonotype. The rearrangement uses TRBV20-1 and TRBJ1-5; 7 bases map to TRBD1. This CDR3 is 14 amino acids long. The V gene end was trimmed by 1 base and the J gene end by 7 bases; junction bases not matched to a gene: 7. The V gene's germline CDR1 is DFQATT and CDR2 SNEGSKA (reference sequence). The CDR3 sequence is CSARGTGPGQPQHF. Written as DNA, the CDR3 is TGCAGTGCTAGAGGGACAGGCCCTGGACAGCCCCAGCATTTT.

CDR3 nucleotide sequence: TGTGCCAGCAGCTTAATGAGGGGGCGAGCCAAAAACATTCAGTACTTC. Translation: CASSLMRGRAKNIQYF. This chain connects TRBV11-2 to TRBJ2-4, with TRBD1 matching 7 bases. Germline trimming cut 2 bases from V and 0 bases from J; bases unmatched to any gene: 4. The CDR3 runs 16 residues. Germline lookup yields CDR1 SGHAT and CDR2 FQNNGV.

Of note for this clonotype: At one end the junction does not follow the germline gene, possibly because of a read error. The chain has TRBV4-1 and TRBJ1-5; the D is unclear. This CDR3 comprises 17 residues. Germline lookup yields CDR1 MGHRA and CDR2 YSYEKL. CDR3 in amino acids: CASSQSAAKGSNRPQHF. The CDR3 DNA reads as TGCGCCAGCAGCCAATCCGCCGCTAAGGGTAGCAATCGGCCCCAGCATTTT.

Only a few counts were recorded for this clonotype. This chain uses TRBV7-3 with TRBJ2-1, with 7 bases lining up with TRBD2. CDR1 SGHTA and CDR2 FQGTGA come from the germline V gene. With 7 bases clipped from V and 6 bases from J, the junction kept 9 bases outside the gene matches. The CDR3 length is 14 residues. CDR3 coding DNA: TGTGCCAGCAAGAAGCGGGGAGAGAGCAATGAGCAGTTCTTC. Translation gives CASKKRGESNEQFF.

This clonotype was seen ten or more times. This sequence joins TRBV20-1 and TRBJ2-5; 9 bases match TRBD1. The CDR3 has 14 amino acids. Trimming at V came to 3 bases and at J to 5 bases, leaving 7 bases not matched to a gene. Germline CDR1 and CDR2: DFQATT and SNEGSKA (reference sequence). CDR3 nucleotides: TGCAGTGCTAGCAGGGACAGGGTAGGGGAGACCCAGTACTTC. Protein: CSASRDRVGETQYF.

V is TRBV15 and J is TRBJ2-2; no firm D call. The CDR3 runs 13 residues. V was shortened by 1 base and J by 5 bases, with 5 bases between the two germline ends. Germline loops: CDR1 LNHNV, CDR2 YYDKDF (reference sequence). Here the CDR3 DNA reads TGTGCCACCAGCAGAGGCATGACCGGGGAGCTGTTTTTT. Protein: CATSRGMTGELFF.

This clonotype was picked up many times. The chain joins TRBV20-1 to TRBJ2-1; D not certain. CDR1 is DFQATT, CDR2 SNEGSKA, per germline (reference sequence). V dropped 4 bases and J dropped 0 bases, with 16 bases sitting between them. The CDR3 is 16 amino acids. The chain's CDR3 is CSATRTSFSSYNEQFF. In DNA form, the CDR3 reads TGCAGTGCTACCCGGACGTCCTTCAGCTCCTACAATGAGCAGTTCTTC.

In this sample, this clonotype turned up a few times. The gene calls are TRBV7-9 and TRBJ2-1, with 8 bases lining up with TRBD2. Looked up from germline, CDR1 is SEHNR and CDR2 is FQNEAQ (reference sequence). V shed 5 bases and J 2 bases; nucleotides not matched to a gene: 8. The CDR3 runs 16 residues. The CDR3 sequence: CASSPGAGAAYNEQFF. The CDR3 DNA follows: TGTGCCAGCAGCCCCGGAGCGGGAGCGGCCTACAATGAGCAGTTCTTC.

This clonotype was seen at least ten times. This rearrangement joins TRBV6-1 to TRBJ2-7; D call uncertain. V lost 7 bases and J lost 0, with 13 bases in between. Germline CDR1 and CDR2: MNHNS and SASEGT. The CDR3 spans 14 residues. For the CDR3, the DNA is TGTGCCAGCATTGGGCTGCGGAGCTCCTACGAGCAGTACTTC. This codes for CASIGLRSSYEQYF.